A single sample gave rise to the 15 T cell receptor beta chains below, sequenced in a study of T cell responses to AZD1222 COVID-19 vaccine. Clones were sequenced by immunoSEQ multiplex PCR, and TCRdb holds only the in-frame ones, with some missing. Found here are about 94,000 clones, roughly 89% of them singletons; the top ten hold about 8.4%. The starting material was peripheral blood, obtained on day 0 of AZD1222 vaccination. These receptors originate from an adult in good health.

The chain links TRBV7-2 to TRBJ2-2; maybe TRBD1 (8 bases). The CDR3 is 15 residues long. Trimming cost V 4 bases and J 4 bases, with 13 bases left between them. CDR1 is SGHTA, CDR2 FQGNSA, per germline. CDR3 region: CASSSNRGGTGELFF. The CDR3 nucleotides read TGTGCCAGCAGCTCGAACAGGGGGGGCACCGGGGAGCTGTTTTTT.

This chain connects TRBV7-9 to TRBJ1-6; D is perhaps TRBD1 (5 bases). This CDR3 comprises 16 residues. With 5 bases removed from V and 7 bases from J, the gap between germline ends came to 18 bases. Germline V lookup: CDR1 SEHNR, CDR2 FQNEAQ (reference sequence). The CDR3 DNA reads TGTGCCAGCAGCCCGGCCGGGGGATCACAAAATTCACCCCTCCACTTT. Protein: CASSPAGGSQNSPLHF.

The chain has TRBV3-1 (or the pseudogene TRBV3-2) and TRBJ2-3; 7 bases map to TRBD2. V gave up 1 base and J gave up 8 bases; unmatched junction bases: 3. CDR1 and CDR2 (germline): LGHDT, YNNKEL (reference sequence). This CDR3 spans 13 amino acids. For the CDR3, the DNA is TGTGCCAGCAGCCAAGGCAGGGAGGGTACGCAGTATTTT. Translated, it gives CASSQGREGTQYF.

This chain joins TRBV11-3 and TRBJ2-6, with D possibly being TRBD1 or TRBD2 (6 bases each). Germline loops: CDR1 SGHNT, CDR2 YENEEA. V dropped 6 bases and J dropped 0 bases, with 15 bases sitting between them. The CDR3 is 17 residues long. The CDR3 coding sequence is TGTGCCAGCAGTTCGATTGGGGGGCCCTCTGGGGCCAACGTCCTGACTTTC. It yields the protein CASSSIGGPSGANVLTF.

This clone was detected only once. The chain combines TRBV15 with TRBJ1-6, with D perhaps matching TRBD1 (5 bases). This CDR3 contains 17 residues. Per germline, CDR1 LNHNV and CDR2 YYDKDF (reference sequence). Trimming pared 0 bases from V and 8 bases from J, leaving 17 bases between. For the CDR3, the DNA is TGTGCCACCAGCAGAGATTTAGCAGGGACCATGGATTCACCCCTCCACTTT. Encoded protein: CATSRDLAGTMDSPLHF.

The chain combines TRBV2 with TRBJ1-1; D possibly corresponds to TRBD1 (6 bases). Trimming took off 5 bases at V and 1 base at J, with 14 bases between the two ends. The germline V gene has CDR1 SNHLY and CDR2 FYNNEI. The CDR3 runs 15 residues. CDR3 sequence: CASSLQGISNTEAFF. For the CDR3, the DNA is TGTGCCAGCAGTCTCCAGGGGATCTCGAACACTGAAGCTTTCTTT.

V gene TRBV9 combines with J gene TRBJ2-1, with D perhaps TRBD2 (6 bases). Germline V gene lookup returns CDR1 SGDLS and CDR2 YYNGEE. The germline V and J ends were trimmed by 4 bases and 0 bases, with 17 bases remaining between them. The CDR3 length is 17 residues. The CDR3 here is CASSPDGAGSSYNEQFF. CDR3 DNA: TGTGCCAGCAGCCCCGACGGGGCGGGAAGCTCCTACAATGAGCAGTTCTTC.

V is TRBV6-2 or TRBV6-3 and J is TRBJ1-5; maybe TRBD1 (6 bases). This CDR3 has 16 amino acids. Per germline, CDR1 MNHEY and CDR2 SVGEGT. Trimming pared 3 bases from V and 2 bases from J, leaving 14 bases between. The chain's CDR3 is CASSYGSGARNQPQHF. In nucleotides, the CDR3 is TGTGCCAGCAGTTATGGTTCGGGGGCCCGCAATCAGCCCCAGCATTTT.

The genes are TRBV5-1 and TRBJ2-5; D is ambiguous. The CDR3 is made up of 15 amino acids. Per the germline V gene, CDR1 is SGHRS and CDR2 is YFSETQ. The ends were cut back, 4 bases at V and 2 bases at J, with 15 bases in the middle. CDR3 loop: CASSRNKDGQETQYF. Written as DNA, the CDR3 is TGCGCCAGCAGCCGGAATAAGGACGGGCAAGAGACCCAGTACTTC. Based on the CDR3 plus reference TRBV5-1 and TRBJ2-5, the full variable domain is KAGVTQTPRYLIKTRGQQVTLSCSPISGHRSVSWYQQTPGQGLQFLFEYFSETQRNKGNFPGRFSGRQFSNSRSEMNVSTLELGDSALYLCASSRNKDGQETQYFGPGTRLLVL.

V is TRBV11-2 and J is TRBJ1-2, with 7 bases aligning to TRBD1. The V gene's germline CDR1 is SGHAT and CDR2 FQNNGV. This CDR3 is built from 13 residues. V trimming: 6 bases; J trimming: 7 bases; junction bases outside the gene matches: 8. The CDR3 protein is CASSSGGGVGYTF. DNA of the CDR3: TGTGCCAGCAGTTCTGGAGGGGGCGTTGGCTACACCTTC.

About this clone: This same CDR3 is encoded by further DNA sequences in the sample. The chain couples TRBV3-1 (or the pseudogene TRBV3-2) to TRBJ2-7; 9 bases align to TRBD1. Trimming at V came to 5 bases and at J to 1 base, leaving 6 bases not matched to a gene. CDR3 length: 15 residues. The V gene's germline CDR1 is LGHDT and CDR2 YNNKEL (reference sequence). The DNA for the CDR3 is TGTGCCAGCAGCTCCCCGGGACAGGGTTCCTACGAGCAGTACTTC. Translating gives CASSSPGQGSYEQYF.

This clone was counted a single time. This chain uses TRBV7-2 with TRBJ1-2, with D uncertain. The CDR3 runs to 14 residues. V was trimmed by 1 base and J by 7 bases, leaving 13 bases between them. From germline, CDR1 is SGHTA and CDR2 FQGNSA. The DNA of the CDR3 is TGTGCCAGCAGCTTAGTCTCGGGAAGTGGTGGCTACACCTTC. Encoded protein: CASSLVSGSGGYTF.

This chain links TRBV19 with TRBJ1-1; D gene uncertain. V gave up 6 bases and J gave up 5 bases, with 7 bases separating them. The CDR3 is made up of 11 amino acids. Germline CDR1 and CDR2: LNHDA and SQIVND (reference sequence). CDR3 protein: CASRRWTEAFF. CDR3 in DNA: TGTGCCAGTAGAAGATGGACTGAAGCTTTCTTT.

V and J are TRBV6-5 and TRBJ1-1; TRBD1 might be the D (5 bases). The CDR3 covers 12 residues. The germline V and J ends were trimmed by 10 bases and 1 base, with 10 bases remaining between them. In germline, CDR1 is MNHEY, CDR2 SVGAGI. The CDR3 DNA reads TGTGCCACCAGGGCTGGGAACACTGAAGCTTTCTTT. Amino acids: CATRAGNTEAFF.

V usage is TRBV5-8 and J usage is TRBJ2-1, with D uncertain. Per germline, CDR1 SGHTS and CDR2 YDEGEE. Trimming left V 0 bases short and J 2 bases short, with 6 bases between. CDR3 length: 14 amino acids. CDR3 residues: CASSLGAAYNEQFF. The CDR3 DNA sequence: TGTGCCAGCAGCTTGGGGGCTGCCTACAATGAGCAGTTCTTC.